The 8 T cell receptor beta chains in this list originate from one sample, sequenced in a study of T cell responses to AZD1222 COVID-19 vaccine. Here immunoSEQ multiplex PCR was the method, and the copy in TCRdb shows in-frame clones only, minus some. The sample holds 150,000 to 200,000 clones, roughly nine tenths seen once. The specimen comprised peripheral blood, sampled on day 0 of AZD1222 vaccination. These receptors were taken from an adult in good health.

The chain joins TRBV28 to TRBJ1-5; D ambiguous. Trimming removed 3 bases from V and 5 bases from J, with 11 bases in between. This CDR3 spans 14 amino acids. Germline CDR1 and CDR2: MDHEN and SYDVKM. In DNA form, the CDR3 reads TGTGCCAGCAGTTTTAACCTGGAACATCAGCCCCAGCATTTT. This gives the protein CASSFNLEHQPQHF.

CDR3 sequence (DNA): TGTGCCAGCAGCTCCTGGGGGGGTTACGAGCAGTACTTC. As protein: CASSSWGGYEQYF. V usage is TRBV7-2 and J usage is TRBJ2-7, with 7 bases aligning to TRBD2. The J segment lost 4 bases and the V segment lost 4 bases, leaving 4 bases of the junction unmatched. Germline loops: CDR1 SGHTA, CDR2 FQGNSA. The CDR3 totals 13 residues.

This chain joins TRBV18 and TRBJ2-1, with 8 bases matching TRBD1. This CDR3 has 14 amino acids. Germline V gene sequence: CDR1 KGHSH, CDR2 LQKENI. J lost 4 bases, V lost 2 bases, and 1 base had no gene match. CDR3 region: CASSPRDRYNEQFF. CDR3 DNA: TGTGCCAGCTCACCAAGGGACAGGTACAATGAGCAGTTCTTC.

The rearrangement uses TRBV6-5 and TRBJ2-7; tentatively, D is TRBD2 (5 bases). CDR1 is MNHEY and CDR2 is SVGAGI in the germline V gene. The CDR3 loop spans 15 amino acids. V lost 2 bases to trimming and J lost 2 bases, with 13 bases between them. The CDR3 protein is CASSYTPGVTYEQYF. As DNA, the CDR3 is TGTGCCAGCAGTTACACCCCCGGGGTCACCTACGAGCAGTACTTC.

As to this clone: The junction departs from germline at one end; a sequencing error may be responsible. The CDR3 region is CASSESPGLALNF. CDR3 nucleotides: TGCGCCAGCAGTGAGTCTCCTGGGCTAGCGCTGAATTTT. The rearrangement links TRBV10-1 to TRBJ2-3, with D perhaps TRBD2 (6 bases). The germline CDR1 and CDR2 sequences are WNHNN and SYGVQD (reference sequence). The CDR3 has 13 amino acids.

The rearrangement links TRBV7-9 to TRBJ1-6; D not resolved. Germline V gene data show CDR1 as SEHNR and CDR2 as FQNEAQ (reference sequence). V lost 2 bases to trimming and J lost 8 bases, with 13 bases between them. This CDR3 is built from 15 residues. Written as DNA, the CDR3 is TGTGCCAGCAGCTTAAGTCAGGATACCCATTCACCCCTCCACTTT. Translation: CASSLSQDTHSPLHF.

This chain links TRBV6-4 with TRBJ2-7, with D uncertain. In germline, CDR1 is MRHNA, CDR2 SNTAGT. The CDR3 runs 14 residues. V lost 6 bases and J lost 0, with 12 bases in between. The CDR3 DNA follows: TGTGCCAGCAGGAATACACGGAGCTCCTACGAGCAGTACGTC. It is translated as CASRNTRSSYEQYV.

The V call is TRBV7-9, the J call TRBJ2-5, with D possibly matching TRBD2 (6 bases). Looked up from germline, CDR1 is SEHNR and CDR2 is FQNEAQ (reference sequence). This CDR3 contains 17 residues. V lost 2 bases and J 0 bases, leaving 16 bases between the germline ends. The CDR3 sequence is CASSLFWAGLDQETQYF. As DNA, the CDR3 is TGTGCCAGCAGCTTATTCTGGGCGGGGCTCGACCAAGAGACCCAGTACTTC.